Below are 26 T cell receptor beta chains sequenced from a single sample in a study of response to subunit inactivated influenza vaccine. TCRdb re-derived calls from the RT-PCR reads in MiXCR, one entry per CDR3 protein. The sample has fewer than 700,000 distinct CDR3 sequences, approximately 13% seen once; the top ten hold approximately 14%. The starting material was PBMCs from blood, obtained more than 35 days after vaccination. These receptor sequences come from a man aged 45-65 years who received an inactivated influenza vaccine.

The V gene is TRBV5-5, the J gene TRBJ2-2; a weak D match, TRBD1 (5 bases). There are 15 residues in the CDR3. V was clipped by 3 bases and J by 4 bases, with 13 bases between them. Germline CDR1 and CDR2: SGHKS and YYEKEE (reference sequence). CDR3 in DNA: TGTGCCAGCAGCTCCGTGGGGCAGAGCACCGGGGAGCTGTTTTTT. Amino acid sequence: CASSSVGQSTGELFF. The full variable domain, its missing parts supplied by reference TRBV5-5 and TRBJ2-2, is DAGVTQSPTHLIKTRGQQVTLRCSPISGHKSVSWYQQVLGQGPQFIFQYYEKEERGRGNFPDRFSARQFPNYSSELNVNALLLGDSALYLCASSSVGQSTGELFFGEGSRLTVL.

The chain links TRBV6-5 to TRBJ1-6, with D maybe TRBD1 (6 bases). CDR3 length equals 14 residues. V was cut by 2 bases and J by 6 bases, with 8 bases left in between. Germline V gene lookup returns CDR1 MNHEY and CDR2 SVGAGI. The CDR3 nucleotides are TGTGCCAGCAGTTACGCCAGGGGTAATTCACCCCTCCACTTT. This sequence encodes CASSYARGNSPLHF.

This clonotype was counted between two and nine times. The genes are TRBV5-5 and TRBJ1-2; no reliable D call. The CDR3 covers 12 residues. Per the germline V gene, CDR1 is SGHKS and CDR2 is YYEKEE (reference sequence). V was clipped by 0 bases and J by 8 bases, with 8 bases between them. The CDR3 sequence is CASSLERTGYTF. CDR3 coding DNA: TGTGCCAGCAGCTTGGAACGGACGGGCTACACCTTC.

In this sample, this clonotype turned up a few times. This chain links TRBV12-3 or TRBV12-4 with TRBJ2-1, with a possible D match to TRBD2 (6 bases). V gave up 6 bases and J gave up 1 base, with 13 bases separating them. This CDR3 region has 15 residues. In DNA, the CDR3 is TGTGCCAGCAGCACCGGGACTTATTCCTACAATGAGCAGTTCTTC. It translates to CASSTGTYSYNEQFF.

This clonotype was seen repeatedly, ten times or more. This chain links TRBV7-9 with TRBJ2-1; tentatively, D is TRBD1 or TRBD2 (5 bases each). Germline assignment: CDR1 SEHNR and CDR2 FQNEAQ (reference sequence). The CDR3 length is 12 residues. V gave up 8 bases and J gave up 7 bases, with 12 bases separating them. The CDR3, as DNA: TGTGCCAGCTGCCTTTGGGGGAATGAGCAGTTCTTC. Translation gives CASCLWGNEQFF.

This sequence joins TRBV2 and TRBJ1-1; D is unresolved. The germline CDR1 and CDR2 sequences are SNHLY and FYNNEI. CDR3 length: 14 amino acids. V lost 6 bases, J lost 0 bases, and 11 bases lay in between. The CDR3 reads CASSLLYMNTEAFF. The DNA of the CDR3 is TGTGCCAGCAGCCTCCTCTATATGAACACTGAAGCTTTCTTT.

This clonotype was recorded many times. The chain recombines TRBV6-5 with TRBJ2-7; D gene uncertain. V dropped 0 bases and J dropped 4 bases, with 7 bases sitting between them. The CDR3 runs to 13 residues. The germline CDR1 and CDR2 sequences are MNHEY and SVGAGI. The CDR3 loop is CASSYSTGYEQYF. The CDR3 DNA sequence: TGTGCCAGCAGTTACTCGACCGGTTACGAGCAGTACTTC.

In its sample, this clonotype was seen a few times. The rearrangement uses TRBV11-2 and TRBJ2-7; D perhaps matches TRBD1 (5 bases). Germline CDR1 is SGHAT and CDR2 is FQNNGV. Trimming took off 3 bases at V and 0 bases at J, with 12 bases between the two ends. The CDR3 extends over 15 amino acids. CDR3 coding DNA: TGTGCCAGCAGCTTCGGCAGGGCTTTCTCCTACGAGCAGTACTTC. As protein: CASSFGRAFSYEQYF.

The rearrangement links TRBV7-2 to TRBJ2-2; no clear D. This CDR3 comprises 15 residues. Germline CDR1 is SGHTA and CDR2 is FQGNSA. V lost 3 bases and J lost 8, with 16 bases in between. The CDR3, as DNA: TGTGCCAGCAGCTTTGGGCGCGACCGTGGAGGGGAGCTGTTTTTT. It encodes CASSFGRDRGGELFF.

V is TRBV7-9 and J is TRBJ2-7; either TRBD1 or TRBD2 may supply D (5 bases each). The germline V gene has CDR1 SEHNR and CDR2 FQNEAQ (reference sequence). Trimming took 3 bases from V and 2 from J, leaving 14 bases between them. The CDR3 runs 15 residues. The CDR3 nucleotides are TGTGCCAGCAGCTTTCCTCCTACGGGACCCTACGAGCAGTACTTC. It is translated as CASSFPPTGPYEQYF.

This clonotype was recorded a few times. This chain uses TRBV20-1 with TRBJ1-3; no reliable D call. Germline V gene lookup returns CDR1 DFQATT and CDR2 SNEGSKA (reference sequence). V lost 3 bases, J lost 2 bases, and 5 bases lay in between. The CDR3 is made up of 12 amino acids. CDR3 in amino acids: CSASSTGNTIYF. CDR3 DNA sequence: TGCAGTGCTAGCAGTACTGGAAACACCATATATTTT.

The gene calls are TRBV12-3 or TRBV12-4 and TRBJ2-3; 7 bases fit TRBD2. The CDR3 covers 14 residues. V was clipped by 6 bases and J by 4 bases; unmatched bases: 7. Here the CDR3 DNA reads TGTGCCAGCAGCCTCGGGGCGGGAGCAGATACGCAGTATTTT. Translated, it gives CASSLGAGADTQYF.

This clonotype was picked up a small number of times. CDR3 DNA: TGTGCCAGCAGCTTAGTAGGGGGCGTAGCCAAAAACATTCAGTACTTC. It is translated as CASSLVGGVAKNIQYF. The gene calls are TRBV7-2 and TRBJ2-4, with 7 bases lining up with TRBD1. V lost 1 base and J lost 0; bases outside the gene matches: 3. CDR3 length: 16 residues. In germline, CDR1 is SGHTA, CDR2 FQGNSA.

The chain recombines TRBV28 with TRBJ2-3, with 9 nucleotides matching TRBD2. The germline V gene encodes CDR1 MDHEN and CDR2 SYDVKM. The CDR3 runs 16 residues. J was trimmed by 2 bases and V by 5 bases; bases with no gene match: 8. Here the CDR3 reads CASSLRGLALTDTQYF. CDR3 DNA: TGTGCCAGCAGTCTAAGGGGACTAGCACTCACAGATACGCAGTATTTT.

CDR3 amino acids: CASSKRTGGAGLEQYF. The CDR3 nucleotides read TGTGCCAGCAGCAAACGGACAGGGGGCGCCGGTCTCGAGCAGTACTTC. The chain links TRBV7-2 to TRBJ2-7; 11 bases fit TRBD1. Looked up from germline, CDR1 is SGHTA and CDR2 is FQGNSA. V dropped 5 bases and J dropped 6; count of bases not matched to a gene: 12. This CDR3 spans 16 amino acids. Using reference TRBV7-2 and TRBJ2-7 for the parts outside the CDR3, the full variable domain is GAGVSQSPSNKVTEKGKDVELRCDPISGHTALYWYRQSLGQGLEFLIYFQGNSAPDKSGLPSDRFSAERTGGSVSTLTIQRTQQEDSAVYLCASSKRTGGAGLEQYFGPGTRLTVT.

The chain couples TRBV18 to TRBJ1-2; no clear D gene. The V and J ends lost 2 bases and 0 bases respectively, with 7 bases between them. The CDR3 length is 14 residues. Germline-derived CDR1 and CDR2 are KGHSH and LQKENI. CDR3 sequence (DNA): TGTGCCAGCTCACCAGTGCCTACTAACTATGGCTACACCTTC. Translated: CASSPVPTNYGYTF.

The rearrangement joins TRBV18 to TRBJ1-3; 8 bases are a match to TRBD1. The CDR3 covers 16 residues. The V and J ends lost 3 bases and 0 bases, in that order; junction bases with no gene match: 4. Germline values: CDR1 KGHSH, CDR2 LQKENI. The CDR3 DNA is TGTGCCAGCTCACCTACAGGGGGATTCTCTGGAAACACCATATATTTT. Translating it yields CASSPTGGFSGNTIYF.

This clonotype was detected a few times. This CDR3 is CASSYSLATGGTQYF. Here the CDR3 DNA reads TGTGCCAGCAGTTACTCGTTAGCTACGGGTGGGACCCAGTACTTC. The V and J genes are TRBV6-5 and TRBJ2-5; D gene uncertain. This CDR3 is built from 15 residues. Trimming pared 0 bases from V and 7 bases from J, leaving 15 bases between. Per the germline V gene, CDR1 is MNHEY and CDR2 is SVGAGI.

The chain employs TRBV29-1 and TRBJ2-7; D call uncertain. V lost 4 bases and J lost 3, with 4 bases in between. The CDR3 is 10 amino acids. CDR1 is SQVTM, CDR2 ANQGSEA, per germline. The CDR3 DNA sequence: TGCAGCGTTGTGATCTACGAGCAGTACTTC. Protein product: CSVVIYEQYF.

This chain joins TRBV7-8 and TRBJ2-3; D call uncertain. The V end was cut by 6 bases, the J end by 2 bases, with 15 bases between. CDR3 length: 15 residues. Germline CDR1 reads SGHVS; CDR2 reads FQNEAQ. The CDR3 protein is CASSWQPKDTDTQYF. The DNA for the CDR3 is TGTGCCAGCAGTTGGCAGCCGAAGGACACAGATACGCAGTATTTT.

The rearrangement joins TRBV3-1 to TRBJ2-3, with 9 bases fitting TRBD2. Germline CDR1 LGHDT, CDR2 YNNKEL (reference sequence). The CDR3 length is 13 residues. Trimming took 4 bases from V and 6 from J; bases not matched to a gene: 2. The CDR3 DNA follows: TGTGCCAGCAGCCTAAGCGGGGGGGATACGCAGTATTTT. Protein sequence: CASSLSGGDTQYF.

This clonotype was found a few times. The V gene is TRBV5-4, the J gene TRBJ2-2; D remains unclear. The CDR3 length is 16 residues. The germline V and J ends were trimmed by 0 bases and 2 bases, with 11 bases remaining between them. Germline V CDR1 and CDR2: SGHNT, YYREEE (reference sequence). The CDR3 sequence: CASSLVRAVNTGELFF. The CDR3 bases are TGTGCCAGCAGCTTGGTACGAGCAGTTAACACCGGGGAGCTGTTTTTT. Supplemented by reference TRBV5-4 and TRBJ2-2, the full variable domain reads ETGVTQSPTHLIKTRGQQVTLRCSSQSGHNTVSWYQQALGQGPQFIFQYYREEENGRGNFPPRFSGLQFPNYSSELNVNALELDDSALYLCASSLVRAVNTGELFFGEGSRLTVL.

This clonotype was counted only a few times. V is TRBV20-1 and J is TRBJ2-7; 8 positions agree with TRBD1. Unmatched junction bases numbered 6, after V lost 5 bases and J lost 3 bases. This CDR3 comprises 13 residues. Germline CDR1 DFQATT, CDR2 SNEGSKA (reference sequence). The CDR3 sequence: CSAPLTGDYEQYF. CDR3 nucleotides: TGCAGTGCTCCGTTGACAGGGGACTACGAGCAGTACTTC.

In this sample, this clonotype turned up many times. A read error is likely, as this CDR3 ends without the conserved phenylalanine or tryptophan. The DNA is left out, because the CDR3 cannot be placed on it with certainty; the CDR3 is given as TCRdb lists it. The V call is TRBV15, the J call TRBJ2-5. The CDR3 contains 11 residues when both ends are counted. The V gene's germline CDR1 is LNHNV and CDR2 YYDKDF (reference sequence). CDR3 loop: CATKTGPKWQL.

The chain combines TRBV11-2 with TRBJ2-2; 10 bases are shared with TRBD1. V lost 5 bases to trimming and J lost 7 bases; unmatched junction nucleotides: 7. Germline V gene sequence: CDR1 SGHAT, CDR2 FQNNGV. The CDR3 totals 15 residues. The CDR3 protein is CASSLRQGAGGELFF. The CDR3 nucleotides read TGTGCCAGCAGCCTTCGACAGGGGGCCGGCGGGGAGCTGTTTTTT.

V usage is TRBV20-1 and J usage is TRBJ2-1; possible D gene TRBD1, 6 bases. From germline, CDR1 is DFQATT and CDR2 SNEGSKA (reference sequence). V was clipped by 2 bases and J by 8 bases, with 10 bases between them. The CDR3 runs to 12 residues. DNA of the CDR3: TGCAGTGCTAGAAGGGGGAACCATGAGCAGTTCTTC. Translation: CSARRGNHEQFF.